This TCR beta chain was retrieved from a study of T cells expressing NK-cell markers. Study-level information: Serological testing identified seven of the eight sequenced donors as HCMV-seropositive and one as seronegative.

TCRdb reprocessed the 5' RACE reads and stores each CDR3 protein as one record, lacking DNA. The sample includes roughly 390,000 distinct CDR3 sequences. This CDR3 has 16 amino acids. The germline V gene has CDR1 SGHRS and CDR2 YFSETQ. The sample taken for sequencing was blood T cells: a sorted CD56 or NKG2C T cell subset, CD4+ or CD8+ T cells, or bulk PBMC T cells (not recorded which). The gene calls are TRBV5-1 and TRBJ2-1; TCRdb gives TRBD1 as the D gene, but with no DNA this cannot be confirmed. The sequence derives from a woman aged 45-59 years in good health. CDR3 residues: CASSSNAGQGDNEQFF.